A few counts support the clone carrying this TCR beta chain. The antigen is not known. CDR3 length: 13 amino acids. CDR1 is SGHRS, CDR2 YFSETQ, per germline. Deletions cut 1 base from V and 4 bases from J, with 5 bases between. TCRdb reanalysed the 5' RACE reads using MiXCR and keeps one entry per CDR3 protein. The sample lists about 340,000 distinct CDR3 sequences, 10% to 15% occurring once. This sample was included in a study of T-cell memory formation after mild COVID-19. General study results and limits: A subset of responding clones appeared in pre-infection memory, suggesting cross-reactive memory joined.

What was sequenced was PBMCs or a T cell subset sorted from them (not recorded which). The TCR originated in a man younger than 35 who had mild COVID-19 (a few samples of this study predate the infection). Cell type and time point are not known. This chain links TRBV5-1 with TRBJ1-4; D is uncertain. Here the CDR3 reads CASSLQFNEKLFF. CDR3 DNA sequence: TGCGCCAGCAGCTTGCAGTTTAATGAAAAACTGTTTTTT.